The next 27 T cell receptor beta chains were all read from a single sample in a study of OX40 agonist ivuxolimab in advanced cancers. Assay: immunoSEQ multiplex PCR; the TCRdb copy retains only in-frame clones and omits some. The table records 80,000 to 100,000 clones, around 86% of them present only once. The specimen comprised CD4+ or CD8+ T cells sorted from blood, sampled in a trial of the OX40 agonist ivuxolimab. These receptors originate from an adult with an advanced solid tumor such as melanoma, head and neck, liver or kidney cancer.

This rearrangement joins TRBV5-1 to TRBJ2-4; 10 bases agree with TRBD1. J lost 8 bases, V lost 4 bases, and 3 bases had no gene match. The germline CDR1 and CDR2 sequences are SGHRS and YFSETQ. CDR3 length: 13 residues. As DNA, the CDR3 is TGCGCCAGCAGCCCGGGGACAGGGGACATTCAGTACTTC. Protein sequence: CASSPGTGDIQYF.

The rearrangement links TRBV19 to TRBJ1-1; 7 positions agree with TRBD1. Germline values: CDR1 LNHDA, CDR2 SQIVND (reference sequence). Germline trimming cut 7 bases from V and 1 base from J; bases unmatched to any gene: 9. The CDR3 runs 15 residues. Written as DNA, the CDR3 is TGTGCCAGTAACCAGGGGGGGAGCGGGAACACTGAAGCTTTCTTT. Its translation: CASNQGGSGNTEAFF.

The chain combines TRBV9 with TRBJ1-6; D gene unclear. This CDR3 is built from 15 residues. Trimming left V 0 bases short and J 6 bases short, with 10 bases between. Germline CDR1 is SGDLS and CDR2 is YYNGEE. CDR3 loop: CASSVAGRSNSPLHF. The CDR3 nucleotides are TGTGCCAGCAGCGTAGCCGGCAGGTCTAATTCACCCCTCCACTTT.

This chain uses TRBV5-1 with TRBJ1-2, with TRBD1 as a possible D gene (6 bases). This CDR3 contains 15 residues. V lost 4 bases and J 8 bases, leaving 21 bases between the germline ends. Germline values: CDR1 SGHRS, CDR2 YFSETQ. The CDR3 DNA is TGCGCCAGCAGCCGCTTACAGGGCGTTGGGCAAGGCTACACCTTC. Translating gives CASSRLQGVGQGYTF.

This clone has only a few counts. The V and J genes are TRBV19 and TRBJ1-5; D gene uncertain. From germline, CDR1 is LNHDA and CDR2 SQIVND (reference sequence). The CDR3 has 14 residues. Trimming cost V 5 bases and J 1 base, with 9 bases left between them. The CDR3 nucleotides are TGTGCCAGTAGTCTCCGGCAGAGCAATCAGCCCCAGCATTTT. It translates to CASSLRQSNQPQHF. The full variable domain, completed using reference TRBV19 and TRBJ1-5, is DGGITQSPKYLFRKEGQNVTLSCEQNLNHDAMYWYRQDPGQGLRLIYYSQIVNDFQKGDIAEGYSVSREKKESFPLTVTSAQKNPTAFYLCASSLRQSNQPQHFGDGTRLSIL.

The genes are TRBV18 and TRBJ2-3; 14 bases match TRBD2. In germline, CDR1 is KGHSH, CDR2 LQKENI. CDR3 length: 17 amino acids. The trim removed 6 bases at V and 0 bases at J, leaving 5 bases unmatched. The CDR3 DNA sequence: TGTGCCAGCTCCCACAGACTAGCGGGGGGGAGCACAGATACGCAGTATTTT. Translating it yields CASSHRLAGGSTDTQYF.

The chain combines TRBV28 with TRBJ1-5, with TRBD1 matching over 7 bases. The CDR3 spans 15 residues. The germline V gene encodes CDR1 MDHEN and CDR2 SYDVKM. Trimming took 3 bases from V and 4 from J; bases not matched to a gene: 6. The CDR3 DNA sequence: TGTGCCAGCAGTTTGGCCGGGACAGTTAATCAGCCCCAGCATTTT. This gives the protein CASSLAGTVNQPQHF. The full variable domain, rest sourced from reference TRBV28 and TRBJ1-5, is DVKVTQSSRYLVKRTGEKVFLECVQDMDHENMFWYRQDPGLGLRLIYFSYDVKMKEKGDIPEGYSVSREKKERFSLILESASTNQTSMYLCASSLAGTVNQPQHFGDGTRLSIL.

The genes are TRBV7-9 and TRBJ1-2, with D possibly being TRBD1 (6 bases). The V gene's germline CDR1 is SEHNR and CDR2 FQNEAQ (reference sequence). CDR3 length equals 13 residues. V lost 6 bases to trimming and J lost 4 bases, with 12 bases between them. CDR3 bases: TGTGCCAGCAGGACCACAGGGACCTATGGCTACACCTTC. Its translation is CASRTTGTYGYTF.

The chain recombines TRBV5-4 with TRBJ2-7; TRBD2 aligns across 7 bases. CDR1 SGHNT and CDR2 YYREEE come from the germline V gene (reference sequence). Trimming at V came to 7 bases and at J to 3 bases, leaving 10 bases not matched to a gene. This CDR3 is built from 14 residues. CDR3 nucleotides: TGTGCCAGCGGGGAGCGGGGCCTAATCTACGAGCAGTACTTC. Protein: CASGERGLIYEQYF. The complete variable domain, with remaining parts taken from reference TRBV5-4 and TRBJ2-7, reads ETGVTQSPTHLIKTRGQQVTLRCSSQSGHNTVSWYQQALGQGPQFIFQYYREEENGRGNFPPRFSGLQFPNYSSELNVNALELDDSALYLCASGERGLIYEQYFGPGTRLTVT.

This chain connects TRBV5-1 to TRBJ2-6; perhaps TRBD1 as D (5 bases). Trimming removed 5 bases at V and 1 base at J, with 10 bases between. CDR1 and CDR2 (germline): SGHRS, YFSETQ. This CDR3 is built from 15 residues. The CDR3 DNA reads as TGCGCCAGCAGACCCCGACAGTCTGGGGCCAACGTCCTGACTTTC. Its protein is CASRPRQSGANVLTF.

This clone occurred once. This rearrangement joins TRBV27 to TRBJ1-5; D not resolved. Trimming took 0 bases from V and 6 from J, leaving 6 bases between them. The germline V gene encodes CDR1 MNHEY and CDR2 SMNVEV (reference sequence). The CDR3 is made up of 13 amino acids. DNA of the CDR3: TGTGCCAGCAGTTTATCCGGAGGTCAGCCCCAGCATTTT. This encodes CASSLSGGQPQHF.

The gene calls are TRBV30 and TRBJ1-2, with D possibly being TRBD1 (5 bases). V lost 3 bases to trimming and J lost 4 bases, with 18 bases between them. This CDR3 spans 15 amino acids. CDR1 GTSNPN and CDR2 SVGIG come from the germline V gene (reference sequence). The CDR3 sequence: CAWRGVGGSGYGYTF. As DNA, the CDR3 is TGTGCCTGGAGAGGAGTGGGGGGTTCGGGCTATGGCTACACCTTC.

The rearrangement joins TRBV6-5 to TRBJ1-2; D possibly corresponds to TRBD1 (5 bases). This CDR3 spans 13 amino acids. Germline assignment: CDR1 MNHEY and CDR2 SVGAGI. V was pared by 6 bases and J by 8 bases, with 16 bases between. The CDR3 nucleotides are TGTGCCAGCAGCTCCGGGTGGGCAGGGGGCTACACCTTC. This translates into CASSSGWAGGYTF.

The chain has TRBV5-1 and TRBJ2-3; TRBD2 matches 12 bases. The germline V gene has CDR1 SGHRS and CDR2 YFSETQ. This CDR3 spans 16 amino acids. With V trimmed by 4 bases and J by 7 bases, 10 bases remained unmatched. The CDR3 region has the DNA TGCGCCAGCAGCGGAACGCTAGCGGGGGGGCCATATACGCAGTATTTT. Translating gives CASSGTLAGGPYTQYF.

The chain employs TRBV2 and TRBJ1-1; the D gene is possibly TRBD1 (6 bases). Trimming took off 8 bases at V and 8 bases at J, with 15 bases between the two ends. The germline gives CDR1 SNHLY, CDR2 FYNNEI. This CDR3 has 12 residues. The CDR3 reads CASGASGTEAFF. The CDR3 bases are TGTGCCAGCGGAGCCTCCGGGACAGAAGCTTTCTTT.

V and J are TRBV18 and TRBJ1-1; 10 positions agree with TRBD1. The germline V gene encodes CDR1 KGHSH and CDR2 LQKENI. CDR3 length: 17 amino acids. The ends lost 1 base at V and 0 bases at J; junction bases unmatched: 5. The CDR3 sequence: CASSPRGQGTVNTEAFF. As DNA, the CDR3 is TGTGCCAGCTCACCACGGGGACAGGGGACGGTGAACACTGAAGCTTTCTTT. The whole variable domain, remainder taken from reference TRBV18 and TRBJ1-1, is NAGVMQNPRHLVRRRGQEARLRCSPMKGHSHVYWYRQLPEEGLKFMVYLQKENIIDESGMPKERFSAEFPKEGPSILRIQQVVRGDSAAYFCASSPRGQGTVNTEAFFGQGTRLTVV.

This rearrangement joins TRBV15 to TRBJ2-2; D ambiguous. Deletions cut 0 bases from V and 2 bases from J, with 7 bases between. The CDR3 spans 15 residues. Germline loops: CDR1 LNHNV, CDR2 YYDKDF (reference sequence). As DNA, the CDR3 is TGTGCCACCAGCAGAGACGCACGTAACACCGGGGAGCTGTTTTTT. Translated: CATSRDARNTGELFF.

This sequence joins TRBV29-1 and TRBJ1-3; TRBD1 agrees at 7 bases. J lost 4 bases, V lost 6 bases, and 9 bases had no gene match. The germline CDR1 and CDR2 sequences are SQVTM and ANQGSEA. The CDR3 sequence is 14 residues long. The CDR3 protein is CSVARTGDGNTIYF. Written as DNA, the CDR3 is TGCAGCGTCGCTCGGACAGGAGACGGAAACACCATATATTTT.

A few counts support this clone. V and J are TRBV6-1 and TRBJ1-1; D gene uncertain. Germline lookup yields CDR1 MNHNS and CDR2 SASEGT. V was shortened by 3 bases and J by 3 bases, with 11 bases between the two germline ends. The CDR3 length is 14 residues. CDR3: CASSDPPWDTEAFF. The CDR3 DNA sequence: TGTGCCAGCAGTGATCCTCCATGGGACACTGAAGCTTTCTTT.

As DNA, the CDR3 is TGTGCCAGCACACACAGGGGGCCCTACGAGCAGTACTTC. Translating it yields CASTHRGPYEQYF. This chain connects TRBV21-1 to TRBJ2-7; the table's D call, TRBD1, has no DNA check behind it. TRBV21-1 corresponds to a pseudogene. The CDR3 spans 13 residues.

The chain recombines TRBV7-9 with TRBJ2-3, with no clear D. Trimming left V 1 base short and J 6 bases short, with 17 bases between. The CDR3 runs to 16 residues. Germline CDR1 is SEHNR and CDR2 is FQNEAQ (reference sequence). The CDR3 DNA reads as TGTGCCAGCAGCTTAGTGGCGTCTGCCGCCACGGATACGCAGTATTTT. Translation gives CASSLVASAATDTQYF.

The CDR3 here is CASSEWGTGISGNTIYF. CDR3 coding DNA: TGTGCCAGCAGTGAATGGGGAACAGGCATCTCTGGAAACACCATATATTTT. This chain links TRBV6-1 with TRBJ1-3; weak D call: TRBD1 (5 bases). V was clipped by 2 bases and J by 0 bases, with 14 bases between them. The CDR3 has 17 residues. The germline V gene has CDR1 MNHNS and CDR2 SASEGT.

This clone has a single count. The chain employs TRBV5-8 and TRBJ1-2; D not certain. Trimming took off 2 bases at V and 8 bases at J, with 10 bases between the two ends. The CDR3 has 12 amino acids. Looked up from germline, CDR1 is SGHTS and CDR2 is YDEGEE. For the CDR3, the DNA is TGTGCCAGCAGCTTTCGGTTACAGGGCTACACCTTC. Protein: CASSFRLQGYTF.

This clone was seen a few times. The DNA for the CDR3 is TGTGCCATCAGGCCAGGGCAGGGTGGCTACACCTTC. The encoded protein is CAIRPGQGGYTF. The gene calls are TRBV10-3 and TRBJ1-2; maybe TRBD1 (5 bases). The CDR3 extends over 12 amino acids. CDR1 and CDR2 from the germline V gene are ENHRY and SYGVKD. The V end lost 6 bases, the J end lost 7 bases, and 12 bases lay between the germline ends.

The rearrangement links TRBV6-5 to TRBJ2-5; D gene unclear. Germline-derived CDR1 and CDR2 are MNHEY and SVGAGI. V was clipped by 9 bases and J by 4 bases, with 9 bases between them. This CDR3 spans 11 amino acids. This chain's CDR3 is CASRNGETQYF. DNA for the CDR3: TGTGCCAGTAGGAACGGAGAGACCCAGTACTTC.

The J gene is TRBJ2-7, the V gene TRBV9; 11 nucleotides match TRBD2. The CDR3 contains 16 residues. In germline, CDR1 is SGDLS, CDR2 YYNGEE. V dropped 0 bases and J dropped 2; count of bases not matched to a gene: 4. Written as DNA, the CDR3 is TGTGCCAGCAGCGTAGGTCTAGCGGGGGGTCCCTACGAGCAGTACTTC. Protein product: CASSVGLAGGPYEQYF.

The gene calls are TRBV27 and TRBJ1-2, with 7 bases aligning to TRBD1. This CDR3 spans 14 amino acids. Unmatched junction bases numbered 11, after V lost 6 bases and J lost 7 bases. Germline V CDR1 and CDR2: MNHEY, SMNVEV (reference sequence). The CDR3 spells CASSSGGVGGGYTF. CDR3 bases: TGTGCCAGCAGCTCAGGGGGTGTGGGAGGTGGCTACACCTTC.